The sequence of this T cell receptor (beta chain) was determined in a study of a mutant IDH1 vaccine in newly diagnosed glioma (dated by TCRdb to about 2021). For the wider study: Vaccination began 4-6 weeks after radiotherapy alone, or alongside temozolomide cycles in the chemotherapy-containing groups. Of the approximately 32 treated patients, approximately 62% were male and 37.5% were female, and the mean age was approximately 40 years. Before enrollment, most patients had been given radiochemotherapy with temozolomide as standard therapy, while the rest had received either radiotherapy alone or temozolomide alone. The week-35 safety follow-up was designated visit V12, and the week-47 end of study was designated visit V13. Peripheral blood was collected at six visits: V03 (baseline), V05, V07, V10, V12 and V13. Longitudinal TCRB deep sequencing was performed for roughly 25 treated patients wherever samples were available for exploratory analyses.

Broader findings and caveats from the paper: PBMC samples for TCRB deep sequencing were selected based on availability. Pseudoprogression seemed to be unrelated to changes in the top peripheral T cell clonotypes found by TCRB sequencing. Immune responses induced by the vaccine were seen in 93.3% of patients across multiple MHC alleles. The authors noted that analyses of patient blood samples could not be reproduced because of sample limitations.

To prepare the library, the immunoSEQ multiplex PCR assay was applied. Rearranged TCR beta chain sequences were amplified using the hsTCRB Kit according to the manufacturer's protocol. Sequencing of TCRB libraries was carried out on an Illumina MiSeq. The study's own analysis went as follows. The kit vendor's proprietary platform handled demultiplexing, trimming and gene mapping. TCRdb re-hosts the immuneACCESS table, in-frame sequences only. Its copies lack some clones; in the studies checked, an unresolved V gene accounts for under half of them, and the cause for the rest is not known. V, J and clone size were drawn from that table, and D and trimming were deduced from the DNA. For this sample the table gives about 68,000 clones, of which roughly 84% were detected only once. The top ten hold about an eighth of the sample. What the time point label conveys for this sample: week 35, safety follow-up. A 20-mer mutant IDH1 peptide at 300 micrograms in Montanide made up each vaccine dose, which was injected subcutaneously together with topical imiquimod. Across visits V03 through V10, patients got a total of eight vaccinations, given in weeks 1, 3, 5, 7, 11, 15, 19 and 23. All donors had newly diagnosed IDH1-mutant astrocytomas of WHO grade 3 or 4 that showed loss of nuclear ATRX. The samples were drawn from NOA16, a multicentre, single-arm, open-label phase I trial in Germany that tested a mutant IDH1 peptide vaccine in humans for the first time. Genomic DNA for TCRB sequencing was extracted from EDTA blood using the DNeasy Blood and Tissue Kit.

A remark on this clone: It lacks a known antigen. It has no much larger one-base neighbor in the sample; base qualities were not kept.

The CDR3, from cysteine to phenylalanine, totals 15 residues. This entry keeps only the CDR3 DNA: 45 bases, framed from base 1. Looking up the germline V gene yields CDR1 MGHRA and CDR2 YSYEKL. Germline trimming: 1 base from V, 2 bases from J; junction bases outside gene matches: 5. The rearrangement combines TRBV4-1 with TRBJ2-7, and TRBD1 aligns with 7 junction nucleotides. The sample was PBMCs, taken from a glioma patient whose treatment included an IDH1 peptide vaccine. The sequence came from a man aged 18 to 29 with glioma. The CDR3 in this case is CASSQGRTGPYEQYF. The nucleotide sequence is TGCGCCAGCAGCCAAGGGCGGACAGGACCCTACGAGCAGTACTTC.